The 7 T cell receptor beta chains in this list originate from one sample, sequenced in a study of blood T cell repertoires in COVID-19. Measured with immunoSEQ multiplex PCR; TCRdb has only the in-frame clones, and not every one. The sample includes 190,000 or so clones, 82% of them seen just once. Sequencing was done on a sample of PBMCs or T cells enriched from blood (not recorded which). These receptors originate from a man aged 35 to 55 who had recovered from COVID-19.

V is TRBV18 and J is TRBJ1-4; D remains unclear. Germline CDR1 reads KGHSH; CDR2 reads LQKENI. This CDR3 is built from 14 residues. Trimming removed 6 bases at V and 2 bases at J, with 10 bases between. CDR3 loop: CASSTAATNEKLFF. The CDR3 DNA is TGTGCCAGCTCCACAGCGGCGACTAATGAAAAACTGTTTTTT.

The gene calls are TRBV5-1 and TRBJ2-3; 11 bases map to TRBD2. The V gene end was trimmed by 4 bases and the J gene end by 6 bases; junction bases not matched to a gene: 10. This CDR3 comprises 16 residues. Germline CDR1 reads SGHRS; CDR2 reads YFSETQ. The CDR3 DNA reads as TGCGCCAGCAGCCCCTCGACTAGCGGGGCTCAGGATACGCAGTATTTT. Translating gives CASSPSTSGAQDTQYF.

This clone was detected a few times. V is TRBV7-2 and J is TRBJ1-1, with a possible D match to TRBD1 (6 bases). This CDR3 region has 15 residues. V was clipped by 4 bases and J by 6 bases, with 18 bases between them. CDR1 and CDR2 (germline): SGHTA, FQGNSA. The CDR3 reads CASSSKAAGAAEAFF. The CDR3 DNA reads TGTGCCAGCAGCTCAAAAGCCGCAGGGGCCGCTGAAGCTTTCTTT. Looking up the rest from reference TRBV7-2 and TRBJ1-1 gives the full variable domain: GAGVSQSPSNKVTEKGKDVELRCDPISGHTALYWYRQSLGQGLEFLIYFQGNSAPDKSGLPSDRFSAERTGGSVSTLTIQRTQQEDSAVYLCASSSKAAGAAEAFFGQGTRLTVV.

This clone has more than one count but fewer than ten. This chain links TRBV7-9 with TRBJ1-1; weak D call: TRBD1 (6 bases). The CDR3 contains 14 residues. The V end lost 2 bases, the J end lost 6 bases, and 13 bases lay between the germline ends. Germline V CDR1 and CDR2: SEHNR, FQNEAQ (reference sequence). CDR3 bases: TGTGCCAGCAGCTTACCACAGGGAAGCCCTGAAGCTTTCTTT. Amino acids: CASSLPQGSPEAFF.

The rearrangement uses TRBV2 and TRBJ1-6; TRBD1 might be the D (5 bases). V lost 8 bases, J lost 7 bases, and 18 bases lay in between. CDR1 and CDR2 (germline): SNHLY, FYNNEI. The CDR3 is 15 amino acids. The CDR3 nucleotides read TGTGCCAGCCTCAGGGAGGGAGTGAAGAATTCACCCCTCCACTTT. This gives the protein CASLREGVKNSPLHF.

This clone was counted a few times. V and J are TRBV7-3 and TRBJ1-2; a possible D gene is TRBD1 (5 bases). With 8 bases removed from V and 4 bases from J, the gap between germline ends came to 23 bases. Germline assignment: CDR1 SGHTA and CDR2 FQGTGA. This CDR3 has 16 residues. CDR3 in DNA: TGTGCCAGCGTCCCATCAGGCGGACGGGGGTTCTATGGCTACACCTTC. It is translated as CASVPSGGRGFYGYTF.

The V gene is TRBV19, the J gene TRBJ2-3; a weak D match, TRBD2 (5 bases). The CDR3 contains 14 residues. Germline CDR1 reads LNHDA; CDR2 reads SQIVND (reference sequence). V was pared by 5 bases and J by 1 base, with 10 bases between. The CDR3 region is CASSWRYGTDTQYF. As DNA, the CDR3 is TGTGCCAGTAGTTGGAGGTATGGCACAGATACGCAGTATTTT.